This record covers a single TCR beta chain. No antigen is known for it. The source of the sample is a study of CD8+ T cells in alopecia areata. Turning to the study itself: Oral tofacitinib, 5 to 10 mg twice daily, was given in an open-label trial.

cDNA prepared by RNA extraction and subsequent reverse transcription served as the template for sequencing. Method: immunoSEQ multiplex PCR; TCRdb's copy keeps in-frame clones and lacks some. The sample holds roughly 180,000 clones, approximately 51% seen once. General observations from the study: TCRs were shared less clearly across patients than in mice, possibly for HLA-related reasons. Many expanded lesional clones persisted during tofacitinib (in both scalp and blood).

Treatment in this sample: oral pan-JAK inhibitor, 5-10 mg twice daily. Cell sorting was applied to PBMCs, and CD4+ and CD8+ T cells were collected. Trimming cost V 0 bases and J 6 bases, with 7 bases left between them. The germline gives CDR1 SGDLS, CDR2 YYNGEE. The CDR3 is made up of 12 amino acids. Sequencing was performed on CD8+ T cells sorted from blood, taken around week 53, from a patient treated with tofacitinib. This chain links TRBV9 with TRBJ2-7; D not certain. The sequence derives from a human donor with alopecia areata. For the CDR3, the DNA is TGTGCCAGCAGCGTAGCGGTAGGCGAGCAGTACTTC. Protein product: CASSVAVGEQYF.